In this sample, the clone carrying this TCR beta chain turned up many times. There are 15 residues in the CDR3. With V trimmed by 3 bases and J by 1 base, 5 bases remained unmatched. Germline V lookup: CDR1 SGDLS, CDR2 YYNGEE. This specimen belongs to a study of T-cell reconstitution after alpha-beta-depleted transplantation in children. TCRbeta library construction was performed incorporating unique molecular identifiers. Via MiXCR, TCRdb re-called the PCR reads, giving one row per CDR3 protein. Among about 120,000 distinct CDR3 sequences, about 9.4% were seen once, and the ten largest hold approximately 7.6%.

The sequencing here drew on PBMCs from the stem cell graft donor, taken from the stem cell graft. This chain connects TRBV9 to TRBJ1-1; 8 bases map to TRBD1. The source is a human donor who donated a stem cell graft to a child with acute lymphoblastic leukemia. The CDR3 DNA reads as TGTGCCAGCAGCGCCCCAGGGGGCCCGAACACTGAAGCTTTCTTT. This encodes CASSAPGGPNTEAFF. Full variable domain (missing parts from reference TRBV9 and TRBJ1-1): DSGVTQTPKHLITATGQRVTLRCSPRSGDLSVYWYQQSLDQGLQFLIQYYNGEERAKGNILERFSAQQFPDLHSELNLSSLELGDSALYFCASSAPGGPNTEAFFGQGTRLTVV.